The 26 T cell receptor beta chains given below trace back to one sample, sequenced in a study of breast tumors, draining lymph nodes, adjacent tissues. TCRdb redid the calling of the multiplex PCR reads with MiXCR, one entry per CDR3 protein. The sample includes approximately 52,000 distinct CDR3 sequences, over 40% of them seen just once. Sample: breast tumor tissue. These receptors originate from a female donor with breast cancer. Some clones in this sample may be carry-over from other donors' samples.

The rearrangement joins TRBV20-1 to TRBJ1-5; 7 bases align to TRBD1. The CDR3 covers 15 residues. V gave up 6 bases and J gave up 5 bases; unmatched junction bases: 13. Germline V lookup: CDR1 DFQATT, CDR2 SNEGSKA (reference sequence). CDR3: CSAPAQGGIHQPQHF. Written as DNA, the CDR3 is TGCAGTGCCCCGGCTCAGGGGGGCATTCATCAGCCCCAGCATTTT.

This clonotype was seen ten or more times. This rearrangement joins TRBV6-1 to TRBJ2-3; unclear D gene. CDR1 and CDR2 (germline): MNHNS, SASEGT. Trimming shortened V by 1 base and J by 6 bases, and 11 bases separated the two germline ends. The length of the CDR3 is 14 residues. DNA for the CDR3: TGTGCCAGCAGTGAAGTATTGCTCGGTGATACGCAGTATTTT. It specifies CASSEVLLGDTQYF.

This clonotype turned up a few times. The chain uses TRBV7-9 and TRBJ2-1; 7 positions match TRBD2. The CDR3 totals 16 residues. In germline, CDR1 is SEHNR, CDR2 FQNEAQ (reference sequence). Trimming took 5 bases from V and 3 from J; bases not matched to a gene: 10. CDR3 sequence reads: CASSKLTSSGYNEQFF. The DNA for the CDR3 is TGTGCCAGCAGCAAACTTACCTCTAGCGGCTACAATGAGCAGTTCTTC. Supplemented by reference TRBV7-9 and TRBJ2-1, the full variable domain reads DTGVSQNPRHKITKRGQNVTFRCDPISEHNRLYWYRQTLGQGPEFLTYFQNEAQLEKSRLLSDRFSAERPKGSFSTLEIQRTEQGDSAMYLCASSKLTSSGYNEQFFGPGTRLTVL.

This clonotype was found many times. This CDR3 reads CASSSVSYEQYF. The DNA for the CDR3 is TGTGCCAGTAGTTCGGTTTCCTACGAGCAGTACTTC. This rearrangement joins TRBV19 to TRBJ2-7; D unclear. Germline CDR1 reads LNHDA; CDR2 reads SQIVND (reference sequence). The CDR3 loop spans 12 amino acids. V gave up 5 bases and J gave up 1 base, with 6 bases separating them.

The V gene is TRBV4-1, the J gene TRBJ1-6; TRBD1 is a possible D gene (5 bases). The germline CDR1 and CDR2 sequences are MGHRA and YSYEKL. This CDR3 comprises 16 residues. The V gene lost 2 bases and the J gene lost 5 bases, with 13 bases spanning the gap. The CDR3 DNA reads TGCGCCAGCAGCCAATCGTTGGGGGAAAATAATTCACCCCTCCACTTT. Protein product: CASSQSLGENNSPLHF.

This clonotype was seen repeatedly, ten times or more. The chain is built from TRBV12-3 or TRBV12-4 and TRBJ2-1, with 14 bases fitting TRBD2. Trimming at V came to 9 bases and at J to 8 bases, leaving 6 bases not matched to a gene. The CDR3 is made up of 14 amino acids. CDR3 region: CASQTSGRGDEQFF. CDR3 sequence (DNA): TGTGCCAGTCAGACTAGCGGGAGGGGGGATGAGCAGTTCTTC.

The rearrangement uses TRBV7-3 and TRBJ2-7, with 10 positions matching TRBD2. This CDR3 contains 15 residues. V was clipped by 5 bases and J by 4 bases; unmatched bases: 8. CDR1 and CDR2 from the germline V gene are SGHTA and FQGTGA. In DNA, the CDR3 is TGTGCCAGCAGCCCCCTAGCGGGGGACAGGTACGAGCAGTACTTC. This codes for CASSPLAGDRYEQYF.

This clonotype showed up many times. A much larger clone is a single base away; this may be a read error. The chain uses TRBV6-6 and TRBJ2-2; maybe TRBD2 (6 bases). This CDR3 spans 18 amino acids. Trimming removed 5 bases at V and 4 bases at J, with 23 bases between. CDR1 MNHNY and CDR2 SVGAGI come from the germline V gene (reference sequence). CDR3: CASSLPIRTSSGTGELFF. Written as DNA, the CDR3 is TGTGCCAGCAGTCTTCCCATCCGTACTAGCAGTGGCACCGGGGAGCTGTTTTTT.

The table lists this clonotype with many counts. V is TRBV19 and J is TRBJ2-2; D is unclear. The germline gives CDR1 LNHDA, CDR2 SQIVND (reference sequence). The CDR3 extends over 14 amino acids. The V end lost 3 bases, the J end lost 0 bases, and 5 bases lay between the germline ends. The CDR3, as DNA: TGTGCCAGTAGTATCCAGACGAACACCGGGGAGCTGTTTTTT. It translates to CASSIQTNTGELFF.

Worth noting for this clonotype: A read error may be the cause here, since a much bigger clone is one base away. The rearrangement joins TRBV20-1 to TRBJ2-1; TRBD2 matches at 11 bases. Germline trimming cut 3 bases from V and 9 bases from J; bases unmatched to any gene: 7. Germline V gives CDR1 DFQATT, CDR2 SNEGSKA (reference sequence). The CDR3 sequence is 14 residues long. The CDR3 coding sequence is TGCAGTGCTAGTTCTAGCGGGAGGACAACTGAGCAGTTCTTC. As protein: CSASSSGRTTEQFF.

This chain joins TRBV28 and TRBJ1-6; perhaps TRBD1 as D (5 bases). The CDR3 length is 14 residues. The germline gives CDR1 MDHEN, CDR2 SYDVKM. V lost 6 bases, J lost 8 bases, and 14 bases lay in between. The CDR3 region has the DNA TGTGCCAGCAGCTCGGGACCTAAGGATTCACCCCTCCACTTT. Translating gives CASSSGPKDSPLHF.

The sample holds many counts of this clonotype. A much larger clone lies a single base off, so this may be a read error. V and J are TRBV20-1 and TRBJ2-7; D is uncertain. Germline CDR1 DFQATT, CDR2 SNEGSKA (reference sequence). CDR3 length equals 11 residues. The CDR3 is CSANFLREQSF. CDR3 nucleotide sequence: TGCAGTGCTAACTTTCTGCGCGAGCAGTCCTTC.

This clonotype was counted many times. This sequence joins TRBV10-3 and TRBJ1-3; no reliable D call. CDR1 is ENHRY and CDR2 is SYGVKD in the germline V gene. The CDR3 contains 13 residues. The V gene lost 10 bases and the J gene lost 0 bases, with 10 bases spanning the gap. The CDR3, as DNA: TGTGCCAGCGGACGGGCCTCTGGAAACACCATATATTTT. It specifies CASGRASGNTIYF.

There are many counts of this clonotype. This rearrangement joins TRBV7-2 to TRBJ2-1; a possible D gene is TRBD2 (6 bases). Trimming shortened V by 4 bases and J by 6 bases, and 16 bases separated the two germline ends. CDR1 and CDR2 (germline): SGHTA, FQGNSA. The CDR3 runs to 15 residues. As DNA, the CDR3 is TGTGCCAGCAGCTCCGGGACTGTTGTTCCCAATGAGCAGTTCTTC. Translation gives CASSSGTVVPNEQFF.

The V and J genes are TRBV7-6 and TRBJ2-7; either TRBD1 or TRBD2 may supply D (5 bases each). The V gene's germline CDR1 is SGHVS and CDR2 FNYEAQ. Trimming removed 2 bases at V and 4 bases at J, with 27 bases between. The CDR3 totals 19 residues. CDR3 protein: CASSLNPEWGSEFLYEQYF. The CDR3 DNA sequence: TGTGCCAGCAGCTTAAATCCCGAGTGGGGGTCCGAGTTTCTTTACGAGCAGTACTTC.

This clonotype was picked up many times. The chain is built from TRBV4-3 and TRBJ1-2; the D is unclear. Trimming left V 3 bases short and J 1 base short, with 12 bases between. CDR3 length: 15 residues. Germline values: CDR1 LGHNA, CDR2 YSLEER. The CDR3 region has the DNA TGCGCCAGCAGCCAGGATTCCGCCAGTAACTATGGCTACACCTTC. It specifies CASSQDSASNYGYTF.

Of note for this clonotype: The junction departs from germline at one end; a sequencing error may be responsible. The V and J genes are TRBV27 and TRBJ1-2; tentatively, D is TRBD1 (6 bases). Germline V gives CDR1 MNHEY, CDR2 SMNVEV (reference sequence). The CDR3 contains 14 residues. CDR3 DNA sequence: TGTGCCGGCAGTTTGGGAGGACAGAACTATGGCTACACCTTT. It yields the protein CAGSLGGQNYGYTF.

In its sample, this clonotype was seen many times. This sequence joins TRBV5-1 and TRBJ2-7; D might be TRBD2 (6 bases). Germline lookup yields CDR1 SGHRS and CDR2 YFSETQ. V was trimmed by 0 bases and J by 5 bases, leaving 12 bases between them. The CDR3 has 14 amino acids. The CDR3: CASSLDSPGDEQYF. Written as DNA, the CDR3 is TGCGCCAGCAGCTTGGACAGCCCGGGGGACGAGCAGTACTTC.

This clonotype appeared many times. The CDR3 sequence is CASSYPSGRISYEQYF. Here the CDR3 DNA reads TGTGCCAGCAGCTACCCGAGCGGGAGGATCTCCTACGAGCAGTACTTC. This chain links TRBV11-2 with TRBJ2-7; 9 bases line up with TRBD2. The germline gives CDR1 SGHAT, CDR2 FQNNGV. This CDR3 has 16 residues. The V and J ends lost 4 bases and 0 bases, in that order; junction bases with no gene match: 7. Full variable domain (remainder filled in from reference TRBV11-2 and TRBJ2-7): EAGVAQSPRYKIIEKRQSVAFWCNPISGHATLYWYQQILGQGPKLLIQFQNNGVVDDSQLPKDRFSAERLKGVDSTLKIQPAKLEDSAVYLCASSYPSGRISYEQYFGPGTRLTVT.

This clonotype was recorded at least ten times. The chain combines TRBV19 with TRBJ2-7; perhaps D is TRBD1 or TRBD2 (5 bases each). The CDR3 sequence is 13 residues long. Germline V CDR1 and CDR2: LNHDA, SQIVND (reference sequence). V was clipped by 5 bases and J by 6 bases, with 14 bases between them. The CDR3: CASSPGNRGEQYF. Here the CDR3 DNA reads TGTGCCAGTAGTCCAGGGAACCGGGGCGAGCAGTACTTC.

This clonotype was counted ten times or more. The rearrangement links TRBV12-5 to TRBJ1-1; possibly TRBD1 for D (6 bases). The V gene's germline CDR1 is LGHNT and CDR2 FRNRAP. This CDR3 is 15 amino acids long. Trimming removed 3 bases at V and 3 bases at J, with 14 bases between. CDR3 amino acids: CASGFFTGRDTEAFF. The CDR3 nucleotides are TGTGCTAGTGGTTTTTTTACAGGGCGCGACACTGAAGCTTTCTTT. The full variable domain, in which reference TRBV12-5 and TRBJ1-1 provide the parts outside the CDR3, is DARVTQTPRHKVTEMGQEVTMRCQPILGHNTVFWYRQTMMQGLELLAYFRNRAPLDDSGMPKDRFSAEMPDATLATLKIQPSEPRDSAVYFCASGFFTGRDTEAFFGQGTRLTVV.

The CDR3 DNA sequence: TGTGCCATCAGGACAGGGCAAGGCTACACCTTC. Protein product: CAIRTGQGYTF. The rearrangement joins TRBV10-3 to TRBJ1-2; 7 nucleotides align to TRBD1. CDR3 size: 11 residues. With 6 bases clipped from V and 8 bases from J, the junction kept 3 bases outside the gene matches. Germline CDR1 reads ENHRY; CDR2 reads SYGVKD.

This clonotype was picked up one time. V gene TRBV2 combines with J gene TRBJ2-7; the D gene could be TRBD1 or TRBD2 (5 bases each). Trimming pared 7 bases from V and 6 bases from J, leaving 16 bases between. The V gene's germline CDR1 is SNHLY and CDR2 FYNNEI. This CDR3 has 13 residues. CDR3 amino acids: CASTRTPAGEQYF. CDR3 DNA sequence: TGTGCCAGCACTCGGACACCGGCGGGCGAGCAGTACTTC.

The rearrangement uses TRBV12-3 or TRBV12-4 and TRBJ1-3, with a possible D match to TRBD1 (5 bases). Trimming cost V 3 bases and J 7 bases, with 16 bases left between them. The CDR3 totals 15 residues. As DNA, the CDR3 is TGTGCCAGCAGTTTGAGGATTAACCGGGGGAACACCATATATTTT. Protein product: CASSLRINRGNTIYF.

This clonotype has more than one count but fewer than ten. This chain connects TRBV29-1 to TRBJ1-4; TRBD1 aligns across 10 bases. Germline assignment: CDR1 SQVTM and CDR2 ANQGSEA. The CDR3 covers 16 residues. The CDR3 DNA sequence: TGCAGTTCGGGACAGGGGACCCACGTCAATAATGAAAAACTGTTTTTT. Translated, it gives CSSGQGTHVNNEKLFF.

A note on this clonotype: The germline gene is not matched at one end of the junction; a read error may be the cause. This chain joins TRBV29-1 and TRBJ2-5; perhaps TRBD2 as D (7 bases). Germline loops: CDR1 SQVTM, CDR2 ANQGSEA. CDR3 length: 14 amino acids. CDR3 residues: CSAPGGGKQGTQCF. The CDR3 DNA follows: TGCAGCGCTCCCGGCGGGGGAAAGCAGGGGACTCAGTGCTTC.